This T cell receptor beta chain was identified in a study of T-cell memory formation after mild COVID-19. At the level of the study: TCR clusters were mostly donor specific.

From 5'RACE with constant-segment primers came TCR alpha and TCR beta cDNA libraries that carried sample barcodes and UMIs. TCRdb independently ran MiXCR on the 5' RACE reads; one entry per CDR3 protein. This table holds 300,000 to 350,000 distinct CDR3 sequences, 13% to 15% found once. As concerns this clonotype: Its antigen is currently unknown.

Study-wide points: Second-wave clones with a day 37 peak had unconfirmed SARS-CoV-2 specificity. Cross-reactive memory appears to have joined, as suggested by some responding clones showing up in pre-infection memory.

The germline V gene has CDR1 DFQATT and CDR2 SNEGSKA (reference sequence). V was pared by 6 bases and J by 0 bases, with 9 bases of the junction left unmatched. The CDR3 is 15 amino acids. The sample comprised PBMCs or a T cell subset sorted from them (not recorded which). The clonotype was recovered from a young man who had mild COVID-19 (a few samples of this study predate the infection). Cell type and time point are not known. This chain connects TRBV20-1 to TRBJ2-7; 9 positions agree with TRBD1. CDR3 sequence (DNA): TGCAGTGCCGAATGGGGGACAGGGACCTCCTACGAGCAGTACTTC. Residues: CSAEWGTGTSYEQYF.